This T cell receptor beta chain originates from a study of T cell repertoires in cytomegalovirus infection. The wider study: Recently described HLA-C-restricted plus well-studied HLA-B-restricted CMV epitopes were used. Public TCR beta signatures marked donors with CMV infection and the matching HLA. The study, taken as a whole, reports: Using cumulative public TCR beta family frequency, the authors identified those who carried CMV together with the relevant HLA. Dominant in the ex vivo response were TCR beta clonotypes restricted by HLA-C and specific for CMV.

This CDR3 has 13 amino acids. V shed 6 bases, J shed 2 bases, and the junction held 1 base outside the gene matches. In germline, CDR1 is SGHVS, CDR2 FNYEAQ. Turning to this clonotype: The antigen remains undetermined.

TCRdb ran MiXCR on the reads and lists one entry per CDR3 protein. The sample includes 51,000 or so distinct CDR3 sequences, about 18% of them seen just once. This chain joins TRBV7-6 and TRBJ2-5; 9 bases align to TRBD1. This TCR came from a human donor in good health (CMV status not recorded). Some clones in this sample may be carry-over from other donors' samples. The sample was CD8+ T cells from cultured PBMCs, taken from culture after CMV antigen stimulation. The CDR3 sequence: CASRDRGQETQYF. The CDR3 bases are TGTGCCAGCAGAGACAGGGGGCAAGAGACCCAGTACTTC. Full variable domain (missing parts from reference TRBV7-6 and TRBJ2-5): GAGVSQSPRYKVTKRGQDVALRCDPISGHVSLYWYRQALGQGPEFLTYFNYEAQQDKSGLPNDRFSAERPEGSISTLTIQRTEQRDSAMYRCASRDRGQETQYFGPGTRLLVL.